The 27 T cell receptor beta chains presented below share a single source sample, sequenced in a study of Ad26.COV2.S vaccination and SARS-CoV-2 variants. The sample's treatment: some 20 received Ad26.COV2.S at low or high dose, single or two shots; 5 received placebo; per-sample allocation not given. Sampling happened 63 days after the first vaccine or placebo injection. Clones were sequenced by immunoSEQ multiplex PCR, and TCRdb holds only the in-frame ones, with some missing. Among over 400,000 clones listed, 85% to 90% were seen once. Sequenced here: peripheral blood, sampled in a trial of Ad26.COV2.S vaccine versus placebo. These receptors were taken from a person aged 18-60 years who received the Ad26.COV2.S COVID-19 vaccine or a placebo.

CDR3 DNA sequence: TGTGCCAGCAGACGGGACTACCTCTCCTACAATGAGCAGTTCTTC. This gives the protein CASRRDYLSYNEQFF. This chain links TRBV6-5 with TRBJ2-1; 7 bases align to TRBD2. Germline CDR1 and CDR2: MNHEY and SVGAGI. The CDR3 extends over 15 amino acids. With V trimmed by 6 bases and J by 0 bases, 5 bases remained unmatched.

Only one count was recorded for this clone. The CDR3 DNA is TGTGCCAGCAGTTTATTGGACCAGGGGGTTTGGGAAAAACTGTTTTTT. Translated: CASSLLDQGVWEKLFF. J is TRBJ1-4 and V is TRBV28; 7 bases are a match to TRBD1. Trimming at V came to 1 base and at J to 8 bases, leaving 10 bases not matched to a gene. CDR1 and CDR2 from the germline V gene are MDHEN and SYDVKM. CDR3 length: 16 residues.

This clone is a singleton in its sample. The rearrangement joins TRBV18 to TRBJ1-5; the D is unclear. From germline, CDR1 is KGHSH and CDR2 LQKENI. The V and J ends lost 5 bases and 5 bases respectively, with 7 bases between them. This CDR3 is 12 amino acids long. The DNA of the CDR3 is TGTGCCAGCTCAGTGGCGGATCAGCCCCAGCATTTT. It specifies CASSVADQPQHF.

The chain carries TRBV28 and TRBJ1-6, with D possibly matching TRBD1 (5 bases). V was pared by 2 bases and J by 10 bases, with 12 bases between. Germline lookup yields CDR1 MDHEN and CDR2 SYDVKM. This CDR3 comprises 14 residues. DNA for the CDR3: TGTGCCAGCAGTTTAGGTGACAGTTACTCACCCCTCCACTTT. As protein: CASSLGDSYSPLHF. Combining the CDR3 with reference TRBV28 and TRBJ1-6 gives the whole variable domain DVKVTQSSRYLVKRTGEKVFLECVQDMDHENMFWYRQDPGLGLRLIYFSYDVKMKEKGDIPEGYSVSREKKERFSLILESASTNQTSMYLCASSLGDSYSPLHFGNGTRLTVT.

The chain carries TRBV7-3 and TRBJ1-1; 8 nucleotides align to TRBD1. J was trimmed by 5 bases and V by 5 bases; bases with no gene match: 4. CDR3 length: 13 amino acids. Germline-derived CDR1 and CDR2 are SGHTA and FQGTGA. The CDR3 loop is CASSPTGETEAFF. For the CDR3, the DNA is TGTGCCAGCAGCCCGACAGGGGAGACTGAAGCTTTCTTT.

This chain uses TRBV10-3 with TRBJ1-6, with 12 bases aligning to TRBD1. The CDR3 has 17 amino acids. The germline V gene has CDR1 ENHRY and CDR2 SYGVKD. Germline trimming cut 6 bases from V and 9 bases from J; bases unmatched to any gene: 12. The CDR3 sequence is CAISARDRGRDSSPLHF. DNA of the CDR3: TGTGCCATCAGCGCTCGGGACAGGGGGCGCGACTCTTCACCCCTCCACTTT.

The chain carries TRBV5-1 and TRBJ1-1; D is unresolved. The CDR3 has 13 amino acids. Trimming shortened V by 1 base and J by 1 base, and 5 bases separated the two germline ends. CDR1 is SGHRS and CDR2 is YFSETQ in the germline V gene. CDR3 loop: CASSLRENTEAFF. The DNA for the CDR3 is TGCGCCAGCAGCTTGCGGGAGAACACTGAAGCTTTCTTT.

The chain links TRBV5-1 to TRBJ2-3; D is ambiguous. The CDR3 runs to 13 residues. From germline, CDR1 is SGHRS and CDR2 YFSETQ. V lost 0 bases, J lost 6 bases, and 8 bases lay in between. CDR3 nucleotides: TGCGCCAGCAGCTTGGAGGGTGGTGATACGCAGTATTTT. Translating gives CASSLEGGDTQYF.

This clone was counted between two and nine times. The CDR3, as DNA: TGTGCCAGCAGCTTTTCTGCTCTCAGGCGAAGCTATGGCTACACCTTC. Its translation: CASSFSALRRSYGYTF. This chain joins TRBV11-2 and TRBJ1-2; no clear D gene. The CDR3 contains 16 residues. Germline loops: CDR1 SGHAT, CDR2 FQNNGV. V shed 3 bases and J shed 4 bases, with 18 bases lying between them.

As for this clone: This sample includes further DNA sequences coding for the same CDR3. The chain uses TRBV5-1 and TRBJ2-3; D is undetermined. This CDR3 is 13 amino acids long. V lost 2 bases to trimming and J lost 1 base, with 5 bases between them. Germline CDR1 is SGHRS and CDR2 is YFSETQ. The CDR3 region has the DNA TGCGCCAGCAGCTTTGATGGCACAGATACGCAGTATTTT. Its protein product is CASSFDGTDTQYF.

This chain joins TRBV4-2 and TRBJ2-1, with 11 nucleotides matching TRBD2. Germline CDR1 and CDR2: LGHNA and YNFKEQ. V lost 2 bases to trimming and J lost 8 bases; unmatched junction nucleotides: 8. This CDR3 comprises 16 residues. CDR3: CASSQSSSGRSYEQFF. CDR3 DNA sequence: TGTGCCAGCAGCCAAAGCTCTAGCGGGAGGTCGTATGAGCAGTTCTTC.

V gene TRBV19 combines with J gene TRBJ1-1; D call uncertain. CDR1 is LNHDA, CDR2 SQIVND, per germline (reference sequence). The CDR3 is made up of 14 amino acids. Trimming removed 1 base at V and 11 bases at J, with 17 bases between. CDR3 coding DNA: TGTGCCAGTAGTATAGGAGGGCGGAGAACGGGGGCTTTCTTT. Its translation is CASSIGGRRTGAFF.

The gene calls are TRBV11-2 and TRBJ1-1; D not resolved. V was clipped by 1 base and J by 3 bases, with 6 bases between them. Germline values: CDR1 SGHAT, CDR2 FQNNGV. The CDR3 has 13 residues. The CDR3 region has the DNA TGTGCCAGCAGCTTAGCGGTGTACACTGAAGCTTTCTTT. This translates into CASSLAVYTEAFF. Using reference TRBV11-2 and TRBJ1-1 for the parts outside the CDR3, the full variable domain is EAGVAQSPRYKIIEKRQSVAFWCNPISGHATLYWYQQILGQGPKLLIQFQNNGVVDDSQLPKDRFSAERLKGVDSTLKIQPAKLEDSAVYLCASSLAVYTEAFFGQGTRLTVV.

The V gene is TRBV11-3, the J gene TRBJ1-1, with D maybe TRBD1 (5 bases). The germline CDR1 and CDR2 sequences are SGHNT and YENEEA. The CDR3 consists of 18 residues. The V end was cut by 5 bases, the J end by 5 bases, with 27 bases between. CDR3 DNA sequence: TGTGCCAGCAGCCCTGTGCCGGGACGGGGACTATGGGGAACTGAAGCTTTCTTT. This codes for CASSPVPGRGLWGTEAFF.

The gene calls are TRBV19 and TRBJ2-1; perhaps TRBD2 as D (5 bases). V lost 1 base to trimming and J lost 10 bases, with 17 bases between them. The germline V gene has CDR1 LNHDA and CDR2 SQIVND (reference sequence). This CDR3 comprises 15 residues. CDR3 coding DNA: TGTGCCAGTAGTATAGGGAGGACCCCTAGCAGAGAGCAGTTCTTC. Protein sequence: CASSIGRTPSREQFF.

This chain uses TRBV5-1 with TRBJ2-3, with D unclear. The CDR3 spans 14 residues. Germline CDR1 is SGHRS and CDR2 is YFSETQ. The V end lost 0 bases, the J end lost 3 bases, and 8 bases lay between the germline ends. CDR3 DNA: TGCGCCAGCAGCTTGGTTAGCAGTACAGATACGCAGTATTTT. Its protein is CASSLVSSTDTQYF. The full variable domain, completed using reference TRBV5-1 and TRBJ2-3, is KAGVTQTPRYLIKTRGQQVTLSCSPISGHRSVSWYQQTPGQGLQFLFEYFSETQRNKGNFPGRFSGRQFSNSRSEMNVSTLELGDSALYLCASSLVSSTDTQYFGPGTRLTVL.

Remarks on this clone: The missing conserved phenylalanine or tryptophan at the end of this CDR3 makes a read error likely. The DNA is omitted, as the CDR3 cannot be located on it reliably, and the CDR3 follows TCRdb's listing. The V gene is TRBV20-1, the J gene TRBJ2-7. CDR1 and CDR2 (germline): DFQATT, SNEGSKA (reference sequence). The CDR3 is 10 amino acids long, termini counted. The CDR3 sequence: CSAQPRHTPY.

The rearrangement joins TRBV27 to TRBJ2-1, with 7 bases identical to TRBD2. Per germline, CDR1 MNHEY and CDR2 SMNVEV (reference sequence). This CDR3 comprises 15 residues. J lost 8 bases, V lost 1 base, and 8 bases had no gene match. For the CDR3, the DNA is TGTGCCAGCAGTTTATTTGGACTAGATGCCGATGAGCAGTTCTTC. Its translation: CASSLFGLDADEQFF.

The rearrangement uses TRBV11-3 and TRBJ2-2; perhaps TRBD1 as D (7 bases). V was cut by 3 bases and J by 4 bases, with 15 bases left in between. Germline loops: CDR1 SGHNT, CDR2 YENEEA. The CDR3 spans 16 residues. CDR3 bases: TGTGCCAGCAGCTTCGGGCGGGACAGTCTCACCGGGGAGCTGTTTTTT. This gives the protein CASSFGRDSLTGELFF.

V gene TRBV19 combines with J gene TRBJ2-3; D is uncertain. The V and J ends lost 0 bases and 6 bases respectively, with 7 bases between them. The germline gives CDR1 LNHDA, CDR2 SQIVND (reference sequence). The CDR3 runs to 13 residues. The CDR3, as DNA: TGTGCCAGTAGTATAGAATCTTCCGATACGCAGTATTTT. Translated: CASSIESSDTQYF. The full variable domain, its missing parts supplied by reference TRBV19 and TRBJ2-3, is DGGITQSPKYLFRKEGQNVTLSCEQNLNHDAMYWYRQDPGQGLRLIYYSQIVNDFQKGDIAEGYSVSREKKESFPLTVTSAQKNPTAFYLCASSIESSDTQYFGPGTRLTVL.

The chain uses TRBV5-1 and TRBJ2-3, with TRBD2 as a possible D gene (5 bases). CDR1 and CDR2 from the germline V gene are SGHRS and YFSETQ. V shed 0 bases and J shed 4 bases, with 9 bases lying between them. The CDR3 loop spans 14 amino acids. The CDR3 here is CASSLAGIPDTQYF. The CDR3 DNA is TGCGCCAGCAGCTTGGCGGGGATCCCAGATACGCAGTATTTT.

V usage is TRBV7-3 and J usage is TRBJ1-2; weak D call: TRBD1 (5 bases). The V gene's germline CDR1 is SGHTA and CDR2 FQGTGA. The CDR3 runs to 14 residues. Trimming took off 0 bases at V and 7 bases at J, with 12 bases between the two ends. In nucleotides, the CDR3 is TGTGCCAGCAGCTTAACTCCAGGGAGTCCTGGCTACACCTTC. It codes for CASSLTPGSPGYTF.

The chain recombines TRBV5-1 with TRBJ1-3; no definite D call. The germline V and J ends were trimmed by 2 bases and 0 bases, with 12 bases remaining between them. Germline V gene sequence: CDR1 SGHRS, CDR2 YFSETQ. The CDR3 is 16 residues long. CDR3 DNA sequence: TGCGCCAGCAGCTTAGAGGACCTCAGCTCTGGAAACACCATATATTTT. Its translation is CASSLEDLSSGNTIYF.

This chain uses TRBV7-8 with TRBJ2-3, with D perhaps matching TRBD2 (5 bases). Germline CDR1 and CDR2: SGHVS and FQNEAQ. V was cut by 11 bases and J by 2 bases, with 14 bases left in between. CDR3 size: 13 residues. Here the CDR3 reads CALGAVNTDTQYF. As DNA, the CDR3 is TGTGCCCTCGGAGCGGTGAACACAGATACGCAGTATTTT.

The V and J genes are TRBV29-1 and TRBJ2-3; D call uncertain. The CDR3 consists of 14 residues. V shed 4 bases and J shed 0 bases, with 11 bases lying between them. The germline gives CDR1 SQVTM, CDR2 ANQGSEA. The CDR3 protein is CSVAVRPSTDTQYF. CDR3 bases: TGCAGCGTTGCGGTCCGGCCGAGCACAGATACGCAGTATTTT.

The rearrangement uses TRBV19 and TRBJ2-3; TRBD2 matches 8 bases. The germline V gene encodes CDR1 LNHDA and CDR2 SQIVND (reference sequence). This CDR3 is 16 amino acids long. V was clipped by 3 bases and J by 0 bases; unmatched bases: 5. The CDR3 reads CASSIGQRGSTDTQYF. DNA for the CDR3: TGTGCCAGTAGTATCGGCCAGCGGGGGAGCACAGATACGCAGTATTTT.

This chain joins TRBV7-9 and TRBJ1-5; D is perhaps TRBD1 (5 bases). CDR1 and CDR2 (germline): SEHNR, FQNEAQ (reference sequence). The CDR3 spans 18 residues. Trimming stripped 4 bases from V and 0 bases from J, with 19 bases between. The CDR3 DNA follows: TGTGCCAGCAGCTCTGGGGCCAGCCCACTAAATAGCAATCAGCCCCAGCATTTT. It translates to CASSSGASPLNSNQPQHF.